Below are 11 T cell receptor beta chains sequenced from a single sample in a study of blood T cell repertoires in COVID-19. This table comes from immunoSEQ multiplex PCR, and its TCRdb copy is limited to in-frame clones, with some not included. The sample carries 200,000 to 250,000 clones, about nine tenths recorded once. Sequencing was carried out using peripheral blood. All receptors derive from a woman aged 45-65 years with acute or convalescent COVID-19.

The chain joins TRBV5-1 to TRBJ2-1, with unresolved D. CDR3 length equals 13 residues. Per germline, CDR1 SGHRS and CDR2 YFSETQ. V lost 1 base to trimming and J lost 9 bases, with 11 bases between them. The CDR3 nucleotides are TGCGCCAGCAGCTTGACCACTGAGAGTGAGCAGTTCTTC. Its translation is CASSLTTESEQFF.

Notes on this clone: Other DNA sequences of this sample code for an identical CDR3. This chain connects TRBV6-2 or TRBV6-3 to TRBJ2-3; 7 bases fit TRBD1. V gave up 2 bases and J gave up 3 bases; unmatched junction bases: 5. Germline CDR1 MNHEY, CDR2 SVGEGT. The length of the CDR3 is 15 residues. The CDR3 is CASSYLAGGTDTQYF. In DNA form, the CDR3 reads TGTGCCAGCAGTTACCTGGCAGGGGGAACAGATACGCAGTATTTT.

The chain couples TRBV2 to TRBJ2-4; 9 bases fit TRBD1. With 6 bases clipped from V and 6 bases from J, the junction kept 0 bases outside the gene matches. This CDR3 comprises 12 residues. Germline V gene data show CDR1 as SNHLY and CDR2 as FYNNEI. Here the CDR3 DNA reads TGTGCCAGCAGGGGACAGGGAAACATTCAGTACTTC. Amino acid sequence: CASRGQGNIQYF.

Worth noting for this clone: The same CDR3 arises from other DNA sequences in this sample as well. The V gene is TRBV12-5, the J gene TRBJ2-1; no definite D call. With 7 bases removed from V and 0 bases from J, the gap between germline ends came to 7 bases. This CDR3 contains 13 residues. Germline-derived CDR1 and CDR2 are LGHNT and FRNRAP. The CDR3 reads CASASSSYNEQFF. CDR3 DNA sequence: TGTGCTAGTGCGTCTAGCTCCTACAATGAGCAGTTCTTC.

About this clone itself: This same CDR3 is encoded by further DNA sequences in the sample. The J gene is TRBJ2-5, the V gene TRBV18; D is uncertain. V shed 1 base and J shed 5 bases, with 5 bases lying between them. Germline CDR1 is KGHSH and CDR2 is LQKENI. The CDR3 runs to 12 residues. The CDR3: CASSPLVETQYF. CDR3 nucleotide sequence: TGTGCCAGCTCACCACTCGTGGAGACCCAGTACTTC.

This chain connects TRBV10-1 to TRBJ1-3; D might be TRBD1 (5 bases). The CDR3 sequence is 14 residues long. Germline V gene sequence: CDR1 WNHNN, CDR2 SYGVQD (reference sequence). The germline V and J ends were trimmed by 5 bases and 2 bases, with 10 bases remaining between them. CDR3 bases: TGCGCCAGCAGTCCCGCGGGGGCTGGAAACACCATATATTTT. This translates into CASSPAGAGNTIYF.

This chain joins TRBV29-1 and TRBJ2-7; D might be TRBD2 (6 bases). Trimming removed 5 bases from V and 5 bases from J, with 13 bases in between. Per the germline V gene, CDR1 is SQVTM and CDR2 is ANQGSEA. CDR3 length: 12 residues. The CDR3 sequence is CSVHSGGDEQYF. The CDR3, as DNA: TGCAGCGTTCATTCAGGAGGGGACGAGCAGTACTTC.

The V call is TRBV13, the J call TRBJ1-6, with 9 nucleotides matching TRBD1. V trimming: 2 bases; J trimming: 9 bases; junction bases outside the gene matches: 8. The CDR3 runs 16 residues. The germline V gene has CDR1 PRHDT and CDR2 FYEKMQ (reference sequence). CDR3 sequence reads: CASSLKGTGWSSPLHF. CDR3 sequence (DNA): TGTGCCAGCAGCTTAAAAGGGACAGGGTGGAGTTCACCCCTCCACTTT.

The CDR3 region is CASSWKEGVGQPQHF. CDR3 coding DNA: TGTGCCAGCAGCTGGAAGGAAGGGGTTGGACAGCCCCAGCATTTT. The V gene is TRBV7-2, the J gene TRBJ1-5; D may be TRBD1 (5 bases). V was trimmed by 4 bases and J by 7 bases, leaving 17 bases between them. CDR1 and CDR2 from the germline V gene are SGHTA and FQGNSA. CDR3 length: 15 residues.

The J gene is TRBJ1-2, the V gene TRBV7-2; a weak D match, TRBD1 (5 bases). The V end was cut by 1 base, the J end by 4 bases, with 7 bases between. CDR1 SGHTA and CDR2 FQGNSA come from the germline V gene. This CDR3 contains 13 residues. The CDR3 region is CASSLGGGYGYTF. For the CDR3, the DNA is TGTGCCAGCAGCTTAGGGGGCGGCTATGGCTACACCTTC.

The rearrangement uses TRBV7-3 and TRBJ2-3; the D gene is possibly TRBD2 (6 bases). The germline gives CDR1 SGHTA, CDR2 FQGTGA. The ends were cut back, 1 base at V and 2 bases at J, with 13 bases in the middle. CDR3 size: 16 residues. CDR3 amino acids: CASSLNGGTATDTQYF. The CDR3 DNA is TGTGCCAGCAGCTTAAATGGGGGGACTGCCACAGATACGCAGTATTTT.